These 24 T cell receptor beta chains originate from one sample sequenced in a study of T cell responses to AZD1222 COVID-19 vaccine. The table came from immunoSEQ multiplex PCR; TCRdb's copy has only in-frame clones and leaves some out. The table lists nearly 110,000 clones, around 89% of them singletons. This material consisted of peripheral blood, taken on day 0 of AZD1222 vaccination. These receptors were taken from an adult in good health.

This rearrangement joins TRBV28 to TRBJ2-7; D gene unclear. Trimming removed 7 bases from V and 5 bases from J, with 15 bases in between. CDR3 length: 13 residues. Germline values: CDR1 MDHEN, CDR2 SYDVKM. For the CDR3, the DNA is TGTGCCAGCAATTCTCCCAACTTTAACGAGCAGTACTTC. Its translation: CASNSPNFNEQYF.

The chain carries TRBV6-5 and TRBJ1-6, with D uncertain. The V gene lost 2 bases and the J gene lost 10 bases, with 9 bases spanning the gap. CDR1 and CDR2 (germline): MNHEY, SVGAGI. The CDR3 sequence is 13 residues long. The CDR3 DNA is TGTGCCAGCAGTTACCTGGCCCAATCACCCCTCCACTTT. Residues: CASSYLAQSPLHF.

About this clone itself: Other nucleotide sequences in the sample specify the same CDR3. The genes are TRBV5-4 and TRBJ1-1; 7 bases agree with TRBD1. This CDR3 comprises 14 residues. Trimming at V came to 2 bases and at J to 5 bases, leaving 6 bases not matched to a gene. The germline V gene encodes CDR1 SGHNT and CDR2 YYREEE (reference sequence). The CDR3 protein is CASSLVQGRTEAFF. CDR3 DNA: TGTGCCAGCAGCTTAGTACAGGGGCGAACTGAAGCTTTCTTT.

The chain couples TRBV6-2 or TRBV6-3 to TRBJ2-7, with 9 nucleotides matching TRBD1. The CDR3 spans 15 residues. Looked up from germline, CDR1 is MNHEY and CDR2 is SVGEGT. V shed 6 bases and J 1 base; nucleotides not matched to a gene: 7. CDR3 in amino acids: CASSIDRGISYEQYF. The CDR3, as DNA: TGTGCCAGCAGCATAGACAGGGGGATTTCCTACGAGCAGTACTTC.

The V and J genes are TRBV7-3 and TRBJ2-3, with D perhaps TRBD2 (6 bases). This CDR3 spans 17 amino acids. Trimming stripped 0 bases from V and 5 bases from J, with 18 bases between. In germline, CDR1 is SGHTA, CDR2 FQGTGA. The CDR3 sequence: CASSLTALAIGGDTQYF. CDR3 DNA: TGTGCCAGCAGCTTAACGGCCCTAGCGATTGGGGGAGATACGCAGTATTTT.

V gene TRBV6-5 combines with J gene TRBJ2-3, with D uncertain. From germline, CDR1 is MNHEY and CDR2 SVGAGI. This CDR3 has 13 residues. Trimming removed 6 bases from V and 0 bases from J, with 7 bases in between. This CDR3 is CASRGPSTDTQYF. DNA of the CDR3: TGTGCCAGCAGAGGCCCCAGCACAGATACGCAGTATTTT.

The J gene is TRBJ1-5, the V gene TRBV29-1; TRBD1 matches 10 bases. The CDR3 covers 15 residues. V shed 7 bases, J shed 3 bases, and the junction held 9 bases outside the gene matches. The germline gives CDR1 SQVTM, CDR2 ANQGSEA. CDR3 in DNA: TGCAGCGCCACCTTTGGGACAGGGGACAATCAGCCCCAGCATTTT. This encodes CSATFGTGDNQPQHF.

This chain joins TRBV28 and TRBJ2-5; D is uncertain. V was trimmed by 3 bases and J by 9 bases, leaving 14 bases between them. The CDR3 sequence is 13 residues long. CDR1 and CDR2 (germline): MDHEN, SYDVKM. The CDR3 DNA sequence: TGTGCCAGCAGTTTCCCAGCGATGGGTTCCCAGTACTTC. Its protein is CASSFPAMGSQYF.

The rearrangement joins TRBV28 to TRBJ1-2; 10 bases are a match to TRBD1. V gave up 7 bases and J gave up 4 bases; unmatched junction bases: 9. The CDR3 sequence is 15 residues long. The germline V gene has CDR1 MDHEN and CDR2 SYDVKM. This CDR3 is CASTPRDRGSYGYTF. The CDR3 DNA sequence: TGTGCCAGCACTCCCCGGGACAGGGGATCCTATGGCTACACCTTC.

V and J are TRBV2 and TRBJ2-7; possibly TRBD1 or TRBD2 for D (5 bases each). The CDR3 runs 14 residues. Germline loops: CDR1 SNHLY, CDR2 FYNNEI. V shed 6 bases and J shed 2 bases, with 14 bases lying between them. The CDR3 DNA is TGTGCCAGCAGCCGGGACGGTGGTGCCTACGAGCAGTACTTC. Translation: CASSRDGGAYEQYF.

The chain carries TRBV7-9 and TRBJ2-7, with TRBD2 matching over 12 bases. With 5 bases clipped from V and 9 bases from J, the junction kept 11 bases outside the gene matches. Per the germline V gene, CDR1 is SEHNR and CDR2 is FQNEAQ (reference sequence). CDR3 size: 15 residues. For the CDR3, the DNA is TGTGCCAGCAGCGCTCGACTAGCGGGAGAGGAAGTGCAGTACTTC. This codes for CASSARLAGEEVQYF.

The chain recombines TRBV5-1 with TRBJ2-2; 7 bases map to TRBD1. The CDR3 is made up of 15 amino acids. V shed 0 bases and J 3 bases; nucleotides not matched to a gene: 2. CDR1 SGHRS and CDR2 YFSETQ come from the germline V gene. CDR3 in amino acids: CASSLGDRHTGELFF. CDR3 in DNA: TGCGCCAGCAGCTTGGGGGACAGACACACCGGGGAGCTGTTTTTT.

The rearrangement links TRBV28 to TRBJ2-6; tentative D call: TRBD1 (5 bases). Per germline, CDR1 MDHEN and CDR2 SYDVKM. CDR3 length: 15 residues. Trimming took 5 bases from V and 2 from J, leaving 10 bases between them. CDR3 residues: CASSVGAAGANVLTF. The CDR3 region has the DNA TGTGCCAGCAGTGTAGGGGCCGCTGGGGCCAACGTCCTGACTTTC.

The chain carries TRBV27 and TRBJ1-6, with D tentatively TRBD1 (6 bases). Trimming removed 3 bases at V and 10 bases at J, with 13 bases between. The CDR3 sequence is 14 residues long. Germline V gene sequence: CDR1 MNHEY, CDR2 SMNVEV (reference sequence). In nucleotides, the CDR3 is TGTGCCAGCAGTTTGGAGGGGGTAAGGTCACCCCTCCACTTT. Protein: CASSLEGVRSPLHF.

This chain connects TRBV7-8 to TRBJ1-5; 8 bases are shared with TRBD1. Trimming took 1 base from V and 7 from J; bases not matched to a gene: 9. There are 16 residues in the CDR3. Germline V lookup: CDR1 SGHVS, CDR2 FQNEAQ. This CDR3 reads CASSLVGSTGGQPQHF. In DNA form, the CDR3 reads TGTGCCAGCAGCTTAGTCGGTTCTACAGGGGGACAGCCCCAGCATTTT.

The V and J genes are TRBV29-1 and TRBJ1-5; D ambiguous. The CDR3 runs to 12 residues. The V gene's germline CDR1 is SQVTM and CDR2 ANQGSEA. Trimming cost V 4 bases and J 3 bases, with 7 bases left between them. The CDR3 spells CSVGEDNQPQHF. CDR3 sequence (DNA): TGCAGCGTTGGGGAGGACAATCAGCCCCAGCATTTT.

The V gene is TRBV7-2, the J gene TRBJ2-7, with 12 nucleotides matching TRBD2. Germline CDR1 is SGHTA and CDR2 is FQGNSA. Trimming at V came to 6 bases and at J to 3 bases, leaving 12 bases not matched to a gene. The CDR3 runs 17 residues. The CDR3 sequence is CASRRRTSGKSGYEQYF. CDR3 coding DNA: TGTGCCAGCAGAAGGAGGACTAGCGGGAAGTCGGGCTACGAGCAGTACTTC.

V and J are TRBV29-1 and TRBJ1-4; D may be TRBD1 (5 bases). V was cut by 4 bases and J by 7 bases, with 7 bases left in between. The length of the CDR3 is 11 residues. Germline loops: CDR1 SQVTM, CDR2 ANQGSEA. CDR3 residues: CSVGGTEKLFF. CDR3 in DNA: TGCAGCGTTGGCGGGACTGAAAAACTGTTTTTT.

V usage is TRBV24-1 and J usage is TRBJ2-2, with 11 bases that match TRBD2. This CDR3 contains 17 residues. V shed 5 bases, J shed 3 bases, and the junction held 7 bases outside the gene matches. From germline, CDR1 is KGHDR and CDR2 SFDVKD. The CDR3 region has the DNA TGTGCCACCAGTGCCCTGACTAGCGGGATAGACACCGGGGAGCTGTTTTTT. Amino acid sequence: CATSALTSGIDTGELFF.

This chain uses TRBV28 with TRBJ2-5; 7 nucleotides align to TRBD2. From germline, CDR1 is MDHEN and CDR2 SYDVKM. The CDR3 spans 13 residues. Losses at the gene ends were 6 bases for V and 8 bases for J; bases not matched to a gene: 9. The DNA for the CDR3 is TGTGCCAGCAGGGGTCCCGGGACTATTACCCAGTACTTC. This gives the protein CASRGPGTITQYF.

V and J are TRBV5-1 and TRBJ2-1, with 10 bases lining up with TRBD2. Germline V gene data show CDR1 as SGHRS and CDR2 as YFSETQ. The CDR3 length is 14 residues. V trimming: 6 bases; J trimming: 6 bases; junction bases outside the gene matches: 6. The DNA of the CDR3 is TGCGCCAGCACTCTAGCGGGAGTCGTCAATGAGCAGTTCTTC. This sequence encodes CASTLAGVVNEQFF.

The J gene is TRBJ2-5, the V gene TRBV12-3 or TRBV12-4; either TRBD1 or TRBD2 may supply D (5 bases each). This CDR3 region has 13 residues. V shed 5 bases and J shed 2 bases, with 9 bases lying between them. CDR3 coding DNA: TGTGCCAGCAGTCCCGGGGCTCAAGAGACCCAGTACTTC. This sequence encodes CASSPGAQETQYF.

The rearrangement uses TRBV7-3 and TRBJ2-5; no definite D call. The CDR3 is 13 amino acids. Trimming stripped 1 base from V and 5 bases from J, with 8 bases between. The germline gives CDR1 SGHTA, CDR2 FQGTGA. The CDR3 nucleotides are TGTGCCAGCAGCTTAATTTCGGAGGAGACCCAGTACTTC. It encodes CASSLISEETQYF.

V is TRBV9 and J is TRBJ1-1, with TRBD1 matching over 7 bases. V shed 2 bases and J 12 bases; nucleotides not matched to a gene: 7. The germline CDR1 and CDR2 sequences are SGDLS and YYNGEE. This CDR3 contains 12 residues. For the CDR3, the DNA is TGTGCCAGCAGCGTGGTCGGACAGGTCCCTTTCTTT. Amino acids: CASSVVGQVPFF.